What follows are 9 T cell receptor beta chains derived from one specimen sequenced in a study of T-cell memory formation after mild COVID-19. In TCRdb, the 5' RACE reads were re-called with MiXCR into one record per CDR3 protein. The sample comprises some 150,000 distinct CDR3 sequences, less than 20% of which are singletons, and approximately 2% rests with the top ten. Sample: PBMCs or a T cell subset sorted from them (not recorded which). These receptors were collected from an adult woman who had mild COVID-19 (a few samples of this study predate the infection). Cell type and time point are not known.

This clonotype was counted many times. The gene calls are TRBV28 and TRBJ2-1; weak D call: TRBD1 (6 bases). Germline CDR1 is MDHEN and CDR2 is SYDVKM. This CDR3 contains 13 residues. Trimming stripped 6 bases from V and 12 bases from J, with 18 bases between. The CDR3 here is CASSQDRSRGQFF. The DNA for the CDR3 is TGTGCCAGCAGCCAAGACAGGTCAAGGGGGCAGTTCTTC.

This chain links TRBV5-6 with TRBJ2-4; TRBD2 matches 7 bases. The junction had 6 bases not matched to a gene; V was cut back by 1 base and J by 8 bases. The germline gives CDR1 SGHDT, CDR2 YYEEEE. The CDR3 extends over 14 amino acids. The CDR3 nucleotides are TGTGCCAGCAGCTTGAGCGGGACTCTTCACATTCAGTACTTC. Translated, it gives CASSLSGTLHIQYF. The variable domain in full, completed from reference TRBV5-6 and TRBJ2-4, reads DAGVTQSPTHLIKTRGQQVTLRCSPKSGHDTVSWYQQALGQGPQFIFQYYEEEERQRGNFPDRFSGHQFPNYSSELNVNALLLGDSALYLCASSLSGTLHIQYFGAGTRLSVL.

In this sample, this clonotype turned up a few times. Here the CDR3 DNA reads TGTGCCAGCAGCCGGAGGACAGGGGGCTATGGCTACACCTTC. Its protein is CASSRRTGGYGYTF. This chain joins TRBV3-1 and TRBJ1-2; 10 nucleotides align to TRBD1. Germline V gene lookup returns CDR1 LGHDT and CDR2 YNNKEL (reference sequence). This CDR3 has 14 amino acids. V dropped 4 bases and J dropped 4; count of bases not matched to a gene: 3. The full variable domain, its missing parts supplied by reference TRBV3-1 and TRBJ1-2, is DTAVSQTPKYLVTQMGNDKSIKCEQNLGHDTMYWYKQDSKKFLKIMFSYNNKELIINETVPNRFSPKSPDKAHLNLHINSLELGDSAVYFCASSRRTGGYGYTFGSGTRLTVV.

This clonotype was picked up a small number of times. The chain is built from TRBV7-6 and TRBJ2-4; 8 nucleotides align to TRBD2. The CDR3 is made up of 16 amino acids. V lost 1 base and J lost 2; bases outside the gene matches: 4. From germline, CDR1 is SGHVS and CDR2 FNYEAQ. This CDR3 reads CASSLGAGGTKNIQYF. The CDR3 bases are TGTGCCAGCAGCTTAGGGGCGGGGGGCACCAAAAACATTCAGTACTTC.

This clonotype has ten or more counts. The rearrangement joins TRBV7-6 to TRBJ2-3; 7 bases fit TRBD2. With V trimmed by 5 bases and J by 4 bases, 12 bases remained unmatched. CDR3 length equals 16 residues. The germline CDR1 and CDR2 sequences are SGHVS and FNYEAQ. In DNA form, the CDR3 reads TGTGCCAGCAGCCCCCTTCGAGGACTAGGACCAGATACGCAGTATTTT. It yields the protein CASSPLRGLGPDTQYF.

The V and J genes are TRBV21-1 and TRBJ2-1; TRBD2 is the table's D call and was not checked against the DNA. TRBV21-1 is shown as a pseudogene. This CDR3 is 12 amino acids long. Written as DNA, the CDR3 is TGTGCCAGTTCGGGAGCCTACAATGAGCAGTTCTTC. It specifies CASSGAYNEQFF.

The V call is TRBV10-3, the J call TRBJ1-1; 9 positions match TRBD1. CDR1 is ENHRY and CDR2 is SYGVKD in the germline V gene. The V gene end was trimmed by 2 bases and the J gene end by 4 bases; junction bases not matched to a gene: 5. This CDR3 has 15 amino acids. CDR3 region: CAISERGQGGTEAFF. The DNA for the CDR3 is TGTGCCATCAGTGAGAGGGGACAGGGAGGCACTGAAGCTTTCTTT.

The J gene is TRBJ2-3, the V gene TRBV4-2; the match to TRBD2 covers 9 bases. Trimming at V came to 2 bases and at J to 4 bases, leaving 4 bases not matched to a gene. The CDR3 spans 15 residues. CDR1 LGHNA and CDR2 YNFKEQ come from the germline V gene. The CDR3 reads CASSQPGLAADTQYF. DNA for the CDR3: TGTGCCAGCAGCCAACCGGGACTAGCCGCAGATACGCAGTATTTT.

In nucleotides, the CDR3 is TGTGCCAGCAGCGTTACTAGCTCGAATTCCTACGAGCAGTACTTC. Protein product: CASSVTSSNSYEQYF. The chain carries TRBV4-2 and TRBJ2-7, with D possibly being TRBD2 (6 bases). Germline V lookup: CDR1 LGHNA, CDR2 YNFKEQ. This CDR3 region has 15 residues. The ends were cut back, 5 bases at V and 1 base at J, with 15 bases in the middle.